These 31 T cell receptor beta chains share one sample of origin, sequenced in a study of blood T cell repertoires in COVID-19. Assay used: immunoSEQ multiplex PCR; TCRdb lists only in-frame clones, some missing. The table includes roughly 130,000 clones, roughly 80% detected once. The sample taken for sequencing was peripheral blood. The receptors stem from a man in his sixties or seventies with acute or convalescent COVID-19.

The J gene is TRBJ2-5, the V gene TRBV6-5, with a possible D match to TRBD2 (5 bases). Deletions cut 7 bases from V and 5 bases from J, with 8 bases between. CDR3 length equals 11 residues. CDR1 is MNHEY, CDR2 SVGAGI, per germline. DNA of the CDR3: TGTGCCAGCAACAGAGGGGAGACCCAGTACTTC. Its translation is CASNRGETQYF.

V gene TRBV6-6 combines with J gene TRBJ1-2; D may be TRBD1 (5 bases). V shed 6 bases and J shed 3 bases, with 20 bases lying between them. The CDR3 length is 16 residues. Germline CDR1 reads MNHNY; CDR2 reads SVGAGI (reference sequence). Written as DNA, the CDR3 is TGTGCCAGCAGCCAGACTGGTCGGGGCGGGGACTATGGCTACACCTTC. Translating gives CASSQTGRGGDYGYTF.

V usage is TRBV6-5 and J usage is TRBJ2-7, with 9 nucleotides matching TRBD1. V dropped 8 bases and J dropped 1; count of bases not matched to a gene: 3. This CDR3 has 13 amino acids. Germline CDR1 MNHEY, CDR2 SVGAGI. This chain's CDR3 is CASGQGLSYEQYF. The CDR3 bases are TGTGCCAGCGGACAGGGGCTTTCCTACGAGCAGTACTTC.

The chain has TRBV5-6 and TRBJ1-1, with D maybe TRBD1 (6 bases). There are 14 residues in the CDR3. The germline gives CDR1 SGHDT, CDR2 YYEEEE. Trimming stripped 3 bases from V and 0 bases from J, with 9 bases between. The CDR3 sequence is CASSSGHLNTEAFF. CDR3 bases: TGTGCCAGCAGCTCGGGACACCTGAACACTGAAGCTTTCTTT.

As DNA, the CDR3 is TGTGCCAGCAGCTTAGATCGAATAGGGACAGGGTGGGTGAACACTGAAGCTTTCTTT. Its protein product is CASSLDRIGTGWVNTEAFF. The rearrangement joins TRBV11-2 to TRBJ1-1; 9 bases are a match to TRBD1. CDR1 is SGHAT, CDR2 FQNNGV, per germline. The CDR3 length is 19 residues. Unmatched junction bases numbered 11, after V lost 0 bases and J lost 0 bases.

The CDR3 sequence is CASRVTGGDGNTQYF. CDR3 DNA sequence: TGTGCCAGCAGGGTGACAGGGGGCGATGGGAATACGCAGTATTTT. The gene calls are TRBV6-5 and TRBJ2-3, with 10 positions matching TRBD1. CDR3 length equals 15 residues. V trimming: 6 bases; J trimming: 7 bases; junction bases outside the gene matches: 10. Germline CDR1 MNHEY, CDR2 SVGAGI.

The chain combines TRBV6-5 with TRBJ2-4; D is possibly TRBD2 (5 bases). The CDR3 is made up of 15 amino acids. Germline values: CDR1 MNHEY, CDR2 SVGAGI. V gave up 7 bases and J gave up 1 base, with 14 bases separating them. The CDR3 nucleotides are TGTGCCAGCACCTCGAGGGCGTTGGCCAAAAACATTCAGTACTTC. Its protein product is CASTSRALAKNIQYF.

The V and J genes are TRBV6-2 or TRBV6-3 and TRBJ2-5; D may be TRBD1 (5 bases). This CDR3 region has 14 residues. CDR1 MNHEY and CDR2 SVGEGT come from the germline V gene. V was cut by 2 bases and J by 3 bases, with 10 bases left in between. CDR3 coding DNA: TGTGCCAGCAGTTACCCACAGGTTAAAGAGACCCAGTACTTC. It translates to CASSYPQVKETQYF.

The J gene is TRBJ2-5, the V gene TRBV5-1; TRBD1 might be the D (6 bases). Germline values: CDR1 SGHRS, CDR2 YFSETQ. The CDR3 has 15 residues. The V end was cut by 0 bases, the J end by 1 base, with 10 bases between. The CDR3 bases are TGCGCCAGCAGCTTGGGGGGGCCCTCCCAAGAGACCCAGTACTTC. Its translation is CASSLGGPSQETQYF.

CDR3 bases: TGTGCCAGCTCACCCACAGGGTCACGGAATCAGCCCCAGCATTTT. Translating it yields CASSPTGSRNQPQHF. This chain joins TRBV18 and TRBJ1-5; D may be TRBD1 (6 bases). The germline V gene encodes CDR1 KGHSH and CDR2 LQKENI. Trimming shortened V by 3 bases and J by 4 bases, and 13 bases separated the two germline ends. The CDR3 is 15 residues long.

V is TRBV7-8 and J is TRBJ1-2; D call uncertain. From germline, CDR1 is SGHVS and CDR2 FQNEAQ. V lost 0 bases to trimming and J lost 4 bases, with 9 bases between them. The CDR3 is 14 residues long. CDR3 region: CASSLAPSIYGYTF. The CDR3, as DNA: TGTGCCAGCAGCTTAGCCCCGAGTATCTATGGCTACACCTTC.

The rearrangement uses TRBV5-1 and TRBJ2-3, with 14 positions matching TRBD2. CDR3 size: 18 residues. Losses at the gene ends were 4 bases for V and 1 base for J; bases not matched to a gene: 8. Germline CDR1 SGHRS, CDR2 YFSETQ. The CDR3 region is CASSPGLAGGWGTDTQYF. DNA for the CDR3: TGCGCCAGCAGCCCCGGACTAGCGGGGGGCTGGGGCACAGATACGCAGTATTTT.

The chain employs TRBV29-1 and TRBJ1-1; 9 positions agree with TRBD1. Germline CDR1 SQVTM, CDR2 ANQGSEA. With V trimmed by 6 bases and J by 1 base, 3 bases remained unmatched. CDR3 length equals 13 residues. The CDR3, as DNA: TGCAGCGTCCAGGGACAGGGGAACACTGAAGCTTTCTTT. Translation gives CSVQGQGNTEAFF.

The gene calls are TRBV19 and TRBJ2-4; 10 nucleotides align to TRBD1. The CDR3 sequence is 18 residues long. The germline V gene has CDR1 LNHDA and CDR2 SQIVND (reference sequence). With V trimmed by 4 bases and J by 0 bases, 9 bases remained unmatched. Here the CDR3 DNA reads TGTGCCAGTAGTACCCGGGACAGGGGTGGTATAGCCAAAAACATTCAGTACTTC. This sequence encodes CASSTRDRGGIAKNIQYF. The whole variable domain, remainder taken from reference TRBV19 and TRBJ2-4, is DGGITQSPKYLFRKEGQNVTLSCEQNLNHDAMYWYRQDPGQGLRLIYYSQIVNDFQKGDIAEGYSVSREKKESFPLTVTSAQKNPTAFYLCASSTRDRGGIAKNIQYFGAGTRLSVL.

Here the CDR3 DNA reads TGCGCCAGCAGCCCCGGGACAGGGGGGTCACCCCTCCACTTT. It translates to CASSPGTGGSPLHF. The chain links TRBV5-1 to TRBJ1-6; 11 positions match TRBD1. Germline CDR1 and CDR2: SGHRS and YFSETQ. The CDR3 has 14 residues. The junction had 4 bases not matched to a gene; V was cut back by 4 bases and J by 10 bases. The full variable domain, rest sourced from reference TRBV5-1 and TRBJ1-6, is KAGVTQTPRYLIKTRGQQVTLSCSPISGHRSVSWYQQTPGQGLQFLFEYFSETQRNKGNFPGRFSGRQFSNSRSEMNVSTLELGDSALYLCASSPGTGGSPLHFGNGTRLTVT.

J is TRBJ1-1 and V is TRBV11-2; no definite D call. Trimming cost V 0 bases and J 0 bases, with 8 bases left between them. The CDR3 length is 15 residues. The germline V gene has CDR1 SGHAT and CDR2 FQNNGV. The CDR3 region is CASSLEGTLNTEAFF. Written as DNA, the CDR3 is TGTGCCAGCAGCTTAGAGGGCACTTTGAACACTGAAGCTTTCTTT.

The chain employs TRBV19 and TRBJ2-7; 8 bases match TRBD2. Losses at the gene ends were 5 bases for V and 4 bases for J; bases not matched to a gene: 10. Germline V gene sequence: CDR1 LNHDA, CDR2 SQIVND (reference sequence). The CDR3 loop spans 15 amino acids. CDR3 DNA sequence: TGTGCCAGTAGTCCAAGGGCAAGCGGGGGTTACGAGCAGTACTTC. Encoded protein: CASSPRASGGYEQYF. Based on the CDR3 plus reference TRBV19 and TRBJ2-7, the full variable domain is DGGITQSPKYLFRKEGQNVTLSCEQNLNHDAMYWYRQDPGQGLRLIYYSQIVNDFQKGDIAEGYSVSREKKESFPLTVTSAQKNPTAFYLCASSPRASGGYEQYFGPGTRLTVT.

This sequence joins TRBV3-1 (or the pseudogene TRBV3-2) and TRBJ1-3; D is undetermined. Germline V gene sequence: CDR1 LGHDT, CDR2 YNNKEL (reference sequence). This CDR3 contains 16 residues. V lost 6 bases, J lost 0 bases, and 15 bases lay in between. CDR3 residues: CASSPTQMFSGNTIYF. CDR3 DNA sequence: TGTGCCAGCAGTCCAACACAGATGTTCTCTGGAAACACCATATATTTT.

This clone was counted a single time. The rearrangement links TRBV15 to TRBJ2-7; possible D gene TRBD1, 6 bases. The CDR3 covers 14 residues. V gave up 0 bases and J gave up 2 bases, with 8 bases separating them. In germline, CDR1 is LNHNV, CDR2 YYDKDF (reference sequence). For the CDR3, the DNA is TGTGCCACCAGCAGAGATGAGGGGGCCTACGAGCAGTACTTC. It translates to CATSRDEGAYEQYF.

This clone has more than one count but fewer than ten. The chain has TRBV7-8 and TRBJ2-3, with D perhaps matching TRBD2 (5 bases). V lost 1 base and J lost 4, with 9 bases in between. The CDR3 sequence is 14 residues long. Germline CDR1 and CDR2: SGHVS and FQNEAQ. The CDR3 spells CASSLVGRADTQYF. In DNA, the CDR3 is TGTGCCAGCAGCTTAGTTGGGCGGGCAGATACGCAGTATTTT.

The chain employs TRBV11-2 and TRBJ2-1; TRBD1 is a possible D gene (5 bases). The CDR3 contains 17 residues. CDR1 and CDR2 from the germline V gene are SGHAT and FQNNGV. Trimming took 6 bases from V and 0 from J, leaving 18 bases between them. CDR3 coding DNA: TGTGCCAGCAGACGTTTAGGACGACAGTCCTCCTACAATGAGCAGTTCTTC. This gives the protein CASRRLGRQSSYNEQFF.

The rearrangement joins TRBV28 to TRBJ2-7; 11 bases match TRBD1. This CDR3 spans 15 amino acids. Trimming at V came to 6 bases and at J to 2 bases, leaving 6 bases not matched to a gene. The germline gives CDR1 MDHEN, CDR2 SYDVKM. CDR3 region: CASRLGTGGPYEQYF. DNA for the CDR3: TGTGCCAGCAGACTCGGGACAGGGGGTCCCTACGAGCAGTACTTC.

The rearrangement joins TRBV5-4 to TRBJ1-2, with 7 bases identical to TRBD1. The J segment lost 5 bases and the V segment lost 6 bases, leaving 10 bases of the junction unmatched. Germline CDR1 and CDR2: SGHNT and YYREEE (reference sequence). The CDR3 contains 14 residues. CDR3 nucleotide sequence: TGTGCCAGCACCAAATCCACAGGGGAATATGGCTACACCTTC. Encoded protein: CASTKSTGEYGYTF.

The chain employs TRBV2 and TRBJ2-5; D perhaps matches TRBD2 (6 bases). Trimming cost V 4 bases and J 3 bases, with 15 bases left between them. The V gene's germline CDR1 is SNHLY and CDR2 FYNNEI. The CDR3 totals 15 residues. The CDR3 nucleotides read TGTGCCAGCAGTGGAATAGGGAGGTTGGAAGAGACCCAGTACTTC. This codes for CASSGIGRLEETQYF.

The gene calls are TRBV18 and TRBJ1-1; D gene uncertain. CDR3 length equals 17 residues. Germline V lookup: CDR1 KGHSH, CDR2 LQKENI. V was pared by 3 bases and J by 1 base, with 18 bases between. This CDR3 is CASSPPLRSRGNTEAFF. In DNA, the CDR3 is TGTGCCAGCTCACCCCCCTTGAGGTCCCGAGGGAACACTGAAGCTTTCTTT.

This clone came up once. The chain links TRBV6-2 or TRBV6-3 to TRBJ2-1; D ambiguous. V was trimmed by 2 bases and J by 6 bases, leaving 2 bases between them. Germline CDR1 and CDR2: MNHEY and SVGEGT. This CDR3 comprises 11 residues. CDR3 amino acids: CASSYLNEQFF. DNA of the CDR3: TGTGCCAGCAGTTACCTCAATGAGCAGTTCTTC.

This chain connects TRBV27 to TRBJ2-4; 10 bases map to TRBD2. V dropped 8 bases and J dropped 6; count of bases not matched to a gene: 10. Germline CDR1 is MNHEY and CDR2 is SMNVEV (reference sequence). This CDR3 has 15 amino acids. CDR3 sequence reads: CASARSGGDGNIQYF. For the CDR3, the DNA is TGTGCCAGCGCCCGGAGCGGGGGGGACGGAAACATTCAGTACTTC.

The chain has TRBV10-3 and TRBJ2-6, with a tentative D call TRBD2 (6 bases). V dropped 4 bases and J dropped 0 bases, with 16 bases sitting between them. Germline lookup yields CDR1 ENHRY and CDR2 SYGVKD. The CDR3 spans 18 residues. CDR3 amino acids: CAISGGGIGSSGANVLTF. DNA of the CDR3: TGTGCCATCAGTGGGGGAGGAATAGGAAGCTCTGGGGCCAACGTCCTGACTTTC.

This clone was counted once. Other DNA sequences in the sample encode the same CDR3. V usage is TRBV5-1 and J usage is TRBJ2-2; 7 bases match TRBD1. With 0 bases clipped from V and 1 base from J, the junction kept 0 bases outside the gene matches. This CDR3 has 15 amino acids. Germline values: CDR1 SGHRS, CDR2 YFSETQ. The CDR3 sequence: CASSLGDRNTGELFF. CDR3 coding DNA: TGCGCCAGCAGCTTGGGGGACAGGAACACCGGGGAGCTGTTTTTT.

The chain carries TRBV18 and TRBJ2-2, with TRBD1 matching 9 bases. Trimming at V came to 3 bases and at J to 4 bases, leaving 3 bases not matched to a gene. Germline V lookup: CDR1 KGHSH, CDR2 LQKENI. The CDR3 loop spans 15 amino acids. The CDR3 is CASSPWDRATGELFF. The CDR3 nucleotides are TGTGCCAGCTCACCCTGGGACAGGGCCACCGGGGAGCTGTTTTTT.

This clone has just a few counts. The chain recombines TRBV7-2 with TRBJ1-1; D is ambiguous. CDR1 and CDR2 (germline): SGHTA, FQGNSA. There are 16 residues in the CDR3. With 5 bases removed from V and 0 bases from J, the gap between germline ends came to 16 bases. The CDR3, as DNA: TGTGCCAGCAGCCCACGATCCACAGTGCTGAACACTGAAGCTTTCTTT. It yields the protein CASSPRSTVLNTEAFF.